This is a list of T cell receptor beta chains from one sample in a study of shared clonotypes between healthy human individuals. Clones were read by immunoSEQ multiplex PCR, and TCRdb kept only the in-frame ones, dropping some. The sample consists of a few hundred thousand clones, over 75% of them appearing once. Sequencing was performed on memory CD8+ T cells sorted from blood. The receptors originated from a man between 18 and 35 years old in good health. The CDR3 runs from the conserved cysteine through the conserved F or W. D genes are given only for firm matches.

j_call: TRBJ1-2; v_call: TRBV5-1; d_call: .; cdr3_nt: TGCGCCAGCAGCTTTGGCAGGGAGGTTTCCAACTATGGCTACACCTTC; cdr3_aa: CASSFGREVSNYGYTF
j_call: TRBJ1-1; v_call: TRBV4-3; d_call: TRBD1; cdr3_nt: TGCGCCAGCAGCCCTACCTCAGGGGGCCTGAACACTGAAGCTTTCTTT; cdr3_aa: CASSPTSGGLNTEAFF
j_call: TRBJ2-1; v_call: TRBV5-1; d_call: TRBD2; cdr3_nt: TGCGCCAGCAGCTCCGGGACTAGCGGGAGCTCCTACAATGAGCAGTTCTTC; cdr3_aa: CASSSGTSGSSYNEQFF
j_call: TRBJ2-1; v_call: TRBV6-1; d_call: TRBD2; cdr3_nt: TGTGCCAGCAGTGAGGTGGCTAGCGGGGGGGACACACAGTTCTTC; cdr3_aa: CASSEVASGGDTQFF
j_call: TRBJ2-7; v_call: TRBV2; d_call: .; cdr3_nt: TGTGCCAGCAGGGGGGGTGATTCCTACGAGCAGTACTTC; cdr3_aa: CASRGGDSYEQYF
j_call: TRBJ2-6; v_call: TRBV30; d_call: .; cdr3_nt: TGTGCCTGGAGTGGGGAGGCCGGGGCCAACGTCCTGACTTTC; cdr3_aa: CAWSGEAGANVLTF
j_call: TRBJ1-2; v_call: TRBV2; d_call: .; cdr3_nt: TGTGCCAGCAGTGATTATCAGGGACTATATGGCTACACCTTC; cdr3_aa: CASSDYQGLYGYTF
j_call: TRBJ2-5; v_call: TRBV5-1; d_call: .; cdr3_nt: TGCGCCAGCAGCTTGGCCTGGCAGGCAGAGACCCAGTACTTC; cdr3_aa: CASSLAWQAETQYF
j_call: TRBJ1-6; v_call: TRBV6-1; d_call: .; cdr3_nt: TGTGCCAGCAGTGGCGAGGGGAATTCACCCCTCCACTTT; cdr3_aa: CASSGEGNSPLHF
j_call: TRBJ2-1; v_call: TRBV9; d_call: .; cdr3_nt: TGTGCCAGCAGCGACCGAGACAATGAGCAGTTCTTC; cdr3_aa: CASSDRDNEQFF
j_call: TRBJ2-1; v_call: TRBV27; d_call: .; cdr3_nt: TGTGCCAGCAGTTTGCGGTTGGGGCTCAATGAGCAGTTCTTC; cdr3_aa: CASSLRLGLNEQFF
j_call: TRBJ1-4; v_call: TRBV7-9; d_call: TRBD1; cdr3_nt: TGTGCCAGCAGCCCCGACAGGGTTGCGGAAAAACTGTTTTTT; cdr3_aa: CASSPDRVAEKLFF
j_call: TRBJ2-2; v_call: TRBV7-8; d_call: TRBD2; cdr3_nt: TGTGCCAGCAGCCATTCTTTCCTGGGACTACTGAACACCGGGGAGCTGTTTTTT; cdr3_aa: CASSHSFLGLLNTGELFF